Shown below are 30 T cell receptor beta chains from a single sample sequenced in a study of blood T cell repertoires in COVID-19. Sequenced by immunoSEQ multiplex PCR; TCRdb stores in-frame clones only, minus some. The table records some 120,000 clones, nearly 90% of them present only once. Sequenced input: peripheral blood. Source of these receptors: a woman aged 80 or over with acute or convalescent COVID-19.

The gene calls are TRBV9 and TRBJ1-1; possible D gene TRBD1, 5 bases. The CDR3 is 15 residues long. The germline CDR1 and CDR2 sequences are SGDLS and YYNGEE. Trimming removed 0 bases at V and 2 bases at J, with 11 bases between. The CDR3 coding sequence is TGTGCCAGCAGCGTAGCAGGGTTCGGTAACACTGAAGCTTTCTTT. This translates into CASSVAGFGNTEAFF.

The chain has TRBV7-2 and TRBJ2-4, with 8 bases aligning to TRBD2. V trimming: 1 base; J trimming: 8 bases; junction bases outside the gene matches: 10. The CDR3 has 16 residues. Per the germline V gene, CDR1 is SGHTA and CDR2 is FQGNSA. In DNA, the CDR3 is TGTGCCAGCAGCTTAGGTCGAGCGGGGGAGGGGGACATTCAGTACTTC. Translation: CASSLGRAGEGDIQYF. The variable domain in full, with the rest retrieved from reference TRBV7-2 and TRBJ2-4, is GAGVSQSPSNKVTEKGKDVELRCDPISGHTALYWYRQSLGQGLEFLIYFQGNSAPDKSGLPSDRFSAERTGGSVSTLTIQRTQQEDSAVYLCASSLGRAGEGDIQYFGAGTRLSVL.

The chain couples TRBV23-1 to TRBJ1-1; D is ambiguous. TRBV23-1 is an open reading frame, and its role is uncertain. V lost 4 bases and J 2 bases, leaving 11 bases between the germline ends. This CDR3 is built from 14 residues. The CDR3 protein is CASSRRRTNTEAFF. The CDR3 DNA follows: TGCGCCAGCAGTCGGAGGCGGACCAACACTGAAGCTTTCTTT.

The chain recombines TRBV19 with TRBJ1-5; possible D gene TRBD1, 5 bases. Trimming stripped 5 bases from V and 9 bases from J, with 14 bases between. The germline gives CDR1 LNHDA, CDR2 SQIVND (reference sequence). The CDR3 loop spans 13 amino acids. In nucleotides, the CDR3 is TGTGCCAGTAGTGGTTCCGCGGGACTGCCCCAGCATTTT. Protein product: CASSGSAGLPQHF.

J is TRBJ2-1 and V is TRBV7-2; 11 bases are a match to TRBD2. Germline V lookup: CDR1 SGHTA, CDR2 FQGNSA. V was clipped by 1 base and J by 6 bases; unmatched bases: 5. This CDR3 has 16 residues. The CDR3 is CASSLVGTSGFNEQFF. The CDR3, as DNA: TGTGCCAGCAGCTTAGTCGGGACTAGCGGCTTCAATGAGCAGTTCTTC.

The rearrangement uses TRBV7-2 and TRBJ2-7; 9 bases line up with TRBD2. J was trimmed by 6 bases and V by 5 bases; bases with no gene match: 11. From germline, CDR1 is SGHTA and CDR2 FQGNSA. The CDR3 has 15 residues. For the CDR3, the DNA is TGTGCCAGCAGCCTAGGCGCTGCGGGGGGGTTCGAGCAGTACTTC. Encoded protein: CASSLGAAGGFEQYF.

The chain combines TRBV19 with TRBJ2-4; 7 nucleotides align to TRBD1. Germline V gene sequence: CDR1 LNHDA, CDR2 SQIVND (reference sequence). Unmatched junction bases numbered 7, after V lost 2 bases and J lost 6 bases. This CDR3 is 15 amino acids long. Here the CDR3 reads CASSIKGAGINIQYF. The CDR3 region has the DNA TGTGCCAGTAGTATAAAGGGGGCAGGGATAAACATTCAGTACTTC.

The chain has TRBV19 and TRBJ1-5; 8 bases agree with TRBD1. V was pared by 5 bases and J by 5 bases, with 26 bases of the junction left unmatched. The CDR3 is 21 amino acids. Germline V gene data show CDR1 as LNHDA and CDR2 as SQIVND (reference sequence). CDR3 region: CASSPRQGPRHAPRTHQPQHF. CDR3 bases: TGTGCCAGTAGTCCGCGACAGGGGCCGCGCCATGCCCCCAGGACTCATCAGCCCCAGCATTTT. Combining the CDR3 with reference TRBV19 and TRBJ1-5 gives the whole variable domain DGGITQSPKYLFRKEGQNVTLSCEQNLNHDAMYWYRQDPGQGLRLIYYSQIVNDFQKGDIAEGYSVSREKKESFPLTVTSAQKNPTAFYLCASSPRQGPRHAPRTHQPQHFGDGTRLSIL.

J is TRBJ2-7 and V is TRBV27; possibly TRBD2 for D (6 bases). V lost 2 bases and J lost 7, with 12 bases in between. The CDR3 has 13 amino acids. Germline CDR1 MNHEY, CDR2 SMNVEV (reference sequence). The CDR3 loop is CASSLGQGGEQYF. CDR3 nucleotide sequence: TGTGCCAGCAGTTTAGGGCAGGGAGGAGAGCAGTACTTC.

This chain links TRBV5-1 with TRBJ1-6; maybe TRBD1 (5 bases). CDR1 is SGHRS and CDR2 is YFSETQ in the germline V gene. V lost 0 bases and J 7 bases, leaving 14 bases between the germline ends. CDR3 length: 16 amino acids. The CDR3 region has the DNA TGCGCCAGCAGCTTGGAGAGTCAGGGTTTGAATTCACCCCTCCACTTT. Protein sequence: CASSLESQGLNSPLHF.

On this clone: Mismatch with germline at one junction end may stem from a read error. V usage is TRBV2 and J usage is TRBJ2-4; D is unclear. Germline V gene data show CDR1 as SNHLY and CDR2 as FYNNEI. The CDR3 sequence is 10 residues long. The CDR3 DNA reads as TGTGCCAGCACAGGTGGGCGAAGTAGGTTC. Its protein is CASTGGRSRF.

The chain carries TRBV24-1 and TRBJ1-2; a possible D gene is TRBD1 (5 bases). The CDR3 spans 13 residues. V shed 5 bases and J shed 7 bases, with 13 bases lying between them. Germline values: CDR1 KGHDR, CDR2 SFDVKD. CDR3 in amino acids: CATSGAGYSGYTF. The CDR3 DNA follows: TGTGCCACCAGTGGGGCAGGGTACAGTGGCTACACCTTC.

This clone was recorded only once. This rearrangement joins TRBV2 to TRBJ2-5; perhaps TRBD2 as D (7 bases). Germline CDR1 and CDR2: SNHLY and FYNNEI. Trimming removed 6 bases from V and 4 bases from J, with 15 bases in between. The CDR3 is 14 amino acids. In DNA form, the CDR3 reads TGTGCCAGCAGACCCCCGGGGGGCGTAGAGACCCAGTACTTC. It specifies CASRPPGGVETQYF.

The chain carries TRBV4-2 and TRBJ2-7; 8 bases match TRBD1. The germline CDR1 and CDR2 sequences are LGHNA and YNFKEQ. The junction had 8 bases not matched to a gene; V was cut back by 1 base and J by 6 bases. The CDR3 is 15 amino acids. In nucleotides, the CDR3 is TGTGCCAGCAGCCAAGTGGGACAGGTTGGGGCCGAGCAGTACTTC. This codes for CASSQVGQVGAEQYF.

This clone was counted a single time. V usage is TRBV19 and J usage is TRBJ1-1; perhaps TRBD1 as D (5 bases). Looked up from germline, CDR1 is LNHDA and CDR2 is SQIVND (reference sequence). Trimming removed 3 bases at V and 0 bases at J, with 11 bases between. This CDR3 spans 15 amino acids. CDR3 DNA sequence: TGTGCCAGTAGTATGCAGGGTCCCATGAACACTGAAGCTTTCTTT. Translation: CASSMQGPMNTEAFF.

J is TRBJ2-2 and V is TRBV28; D perhaps matches TRBD1 (6 bases). The CDR3 sequence is 15 residues long. V lost 6 bases to trimming and J lost 5 bases, with 16 bases between them. Germline CDR1 MDHEN, CDR2 SYDVKM. Written as DNA, the CDR3 is TGTGCCAGCAGCCCACACAGGGAACCGACCGGGGAGCTGTTTTTT. Its protein product is CASSPHREPTGELFF.

The chain links TRBV5-1 to TRBJ2-7; D remains unclear. V was trimmed by 4 bases and J by 0 bases, leaving 5 bases between them. Looked up from germline, CDR1 is SGHRS and CDR2 is YFSETQ. This CDR3 is 12 amino acids long. The CDR3 DNA follows: TGCGCCAGCAGCGACAACTCCTACGAGCAGTACTTC. Translated, it gives CASSDNSYEQYF.

This clone was seen a single time. The DNA for the CDR3 is TGTGCCAGCAGCAACACCTTGACAGATGGCTACACCTTC. Translated: CASSNTLTDGYTF. The chain recombines TRBV7-2 with TRBJ1-2; a weak D match, TRBD1 (5 bases). This CDR3 contains 13 residues. Germline values: CDR1 SGHTA, CDR2 FQGNSA. V was trimmed by 5 bases and J by 6 bases, leaving 13 bases between them.

This clone was found once. The V gene is TRBV5-8, the J gene TRBJ2-5, with D possibly TRBD1 on 6 matching bases. The CDR3 length is 13 residues. V was shortened by 3 bases and J by 6 bases, with 12 bases between the two germline ends. In germline, CDR1 is SGHTS, CDR2 YDEGEE. CDR3 loop: CASSYWDTKTQYF. The CDR3 DNA reads TGTGCCAGCAGCTATTGGGACACAAAGACCCAGTACTTC.

This chain links TRBV7-6 with TRBJ2-3; D may be TRBD1 (6 bases). CDR1 SGHVS and CDR2 FNYEAQ come from the germline V gene. Trimming took off 4 bases at V and 7 bases at J, with 15 bases between the two ends. The CDR3 covers 14 residues. CDR3 sequence: CASSSTGYTNTQYF. Written as DNA, the CDR3 is TGTGCCAGCAGCTCGACAGGCTACACGAATACGCAGTATTTT.

The chain employs TRBV15 and TRBJ2-2; no firm D call. V dropped 3 bases and J dropped 2 bases, with 13 bases sitting between them. The CDR3 has 16 residues. Germline V gene data show CDR1 as LNHNV and CDR2 as YYDKDF (reference sequence). CDR3 coding DNA: TGTGCCACCAGCAGTCACCTAATATTTAACACCGGGGAGCTGTTTTTT. Protein: CATSSHLIFNTGELFF.

The V gene is TRBV10-2, the J gene TRBJ2-1; D unclear. The germline gives CDR1 WSHSY, CDR2 SAAADI. The CDR3 sequence is 17 residues long. With 4 bases removed from V and 0 bases from J, the gap between germline ends came to 16 bases. The CDR3 spells CASSAPATSSSYNEQFF. Written as DNA, the CDR3 is TGCGCCAGCAGTGCCCCGGCGACATCGAGCTCCTACAATGAGCAGTTCTTC.

To note about this clone: Other DNA sequences in this specimen translate into the identical CDR3. The chain joins TRBV6-5 to TRBJ1-4, with 8 positions matching TRBD1. CDR1 is MNHEY, CDR2 SVGAGI, per germline. This CDR3 has 13 amino acids. Trimming at V came to 6 bases and at J to 5 bases, leaving 2 bases not matched to a gene. CDR3 coding DNA: TGTGCCAGCAGCCGACAGGGGAATGAAAAACTGTTTTTT. This sequence encodes CASSRQGNEKLFF.

The gene calls are TRBV9 and TRBJ1-1, with unresolved D. CDR1 is SGDLS, CDR2 YYNGEE, per germline. Trimming pared 4 bases from V and 11 bases from J, leaving 18 bases between. CDR3 size: 13 residues. The CDR3 here is CASSPLDGVKAFF. As DNA, the CDR3 is TGTGCCAGCAGCCCCCTAGACGGGGTGAAGGCTTTCTTT.

CDR3 sequence: CASSPSGTDAYGYTF. CDR3 in DNA: TGTGCCAGCTCACCCTCCGGGACAGACGCCTATGGCTACACCTTC. The chain combines TRBV18 with TRBJ1-2; TRBD1 agrees at 7 bases. Germline CDR1 reads KGHSH; CDR2 reads LQKENI. The trim removed 3 bases at V and 4 bases at J, leaving 8 bases unmatched. The CDR3 is made up of 15 amino acids.

The chain recombines TRBV5-1 with TRBJ2-1; TRBD2 matches 12 bases. The CDR3 totals 17 residues. V trimming: 4 bases; J trimming: 4 bases; junction bases outside the gene matches: 9. Germline CDR1 reads SGHRS; CDR2 reads YFSETQ. The CDR3, as DNA: TGCGCCAGCAGCCCCTCGCGGACTAGCGGGACGTACAATGAGCAGTTCTTC. Residues: CASSPSRTSGTYNEQFF.

The V gene is TRBV18, the J gene TRBJ1-4; 8 nucleotides align to TRBD1. The CDR3 length is 14 residues. From germline, CDR1 is KGHSH and CDR2 LQKENI. Unmatched junction bases numbered 5, after V lost 3 bases and J lost 8 bases. The CDR3: CASSPDRANEKLFF. DNA for the CDR3: TGTGCCAGCTCACCGGACAGGGCCAACGAAAAACTGTTTTTT.

The chain uses TRBV7-2 and TRBJ2-1; TRBD2 matches 7 bases. The germline V gene encodes CDR1 SGHTA and CDR2 FQGNSA. CDR3 length: 14 amino acids. V gave up 6 bases and J gave up 2 bases; unmatched junction bases: 4. The CDR3 sequence: CASRGTTTYNEQFF. The CDR3 nucleotides read TGTGCCAGCAGGGGGACTACTACCTACAATGAGCAGTTCTTC.

This clone has a handful of counts. The chain uses TRBV28 and TRBJ1-5, with D maybe TRBD1 (5 bases). Per the germline V gene, CDR1 is MDHEN and CDR2 is SYDVKM. The CDR3 is 15 residues long. V lost 5 bases to trimming and J lost 5 bases, with 16 bases between them. CDR3 in DNA: TGTGCCAGCAGTCTTACGGGCAGGGTGGATCAGCCCCAGCATTTT. It yields the protein CASSLTGRVDQPQHF.

This clone was seen only a few times. The chain joins TRBV3-1 (or the pseudogene TRBV3-2) to TRBJ1-1; a possible D gene is TRBD1 (6 bases). With 4 bases removed from V and 10 bases from J, the gap between germline ends came to 25 bases. CDR3 length equals 16 residues. Germline V gene sequence: CDR1 LGHDT, CDR2 YNNKEL (reference sequence). The CDR3 DNA sequence: TGTGCCAGCAGCCCGAGACAGGCACATGGGCCTGGCGGAGCTTTCTTT. This codes for CASSPRQAHGPGGAFF.